This T cell receptor (beta chain) is drawn from a study of blood T cells in healthy people across ages. Study in general: Capture by template switching was about one barcoded beta molecule per two T cells. General study results and limits: Diversity estimates drawn from one million T cells were deemed underestimates.

CDR1 and CDR2 from the germline V gene are SGHTA and FQGNSA. Trimming removed 3 bases from V and 5 bases from J, with 13 bases in between. CDR3 size: 14 residues. A sample-barcoded 5' primer and a J-beta primer mix were used in a second PCR of roughly 7 to 11 cycles. Via MiXCR, TCRdb re-called the 5' RACE reads, giving one row per CDR3 protein. The sample records about 680,000 distinct CDR3 sequences, around 45% being singletons. This clonotype showed up just a few times. Its specificity is unknown. Input material: blood. The rearrangement links TRBV7-2 to TRBJ2-5; tentative D call: TRBD1 (5 bases). The clonotype was recovered from a woman in her sixties or seventies in good health. The CDR3: CASSFLRVGETQYF. DNA for the CDR3: TGTGCCAGCAGCTTCCTCAGGGTTGGGGAGACCCAGTACTTC.